What follows are 21 T cell receptor beta chains derived from one specimen sequenced in a study of CD8+ T cells in alopecia areata. The treatment denotes: oral pan-JAK inhibitor, 5-10 mg twice daily. Following RNA extraction, reverse transcription yielded cDNA that acted as the sequencing template. Generated by immunoSEQ multiplex PCR, the TCRdb table keeps only in-frame clones and is missing some. Of 200,000 to 250,000 clones in the sample, about 58% were seen once. The material sequenced was CD4+ T cells sorted from blood, taken at week 4, from a patient treated with tofacitinib. Receptor source: a human donor with alopecia areata.

This clone was detected a few times. V is TRBV29-1 and J is TRBJ1-4; D is undetermined. CDR3 size: 11 residues. Germline values: CDR1 SQVTM, CDR2 ANQGSEA. Trimming took off 3 bases at V and 6 bases at J, with 5 bases between the two ends. CDR3 region: CSVDSDEKLFF. The DNA for the CDR3 is TGCAGCGTTGACAGCGATGAAAAACTGTTTTTT. The variable domain in full, completed from reference TRBV29-1 and TRBJ1-4, reads SAVISQKPSRDICQRGTSLTIQCQVDSQVTMMFWYRQQPGQSLTLIATANQGSEATYESGFVIDKFPISRPNLTFSTLTVSNMSPEDSSIYLCSVDSDEKLFFGSGTQLSVL.

This clone was counted many times. V gene TRBV7-2 combines with J gene TRBJ2-7; D is unclear. Between the trimmed V and J ends, which lost 5 bases and 1 base, there was a span of 15 bases. Germline CDR1 reads SGHTA; CDR2 reads FQGNSA. This CDR3 comprises 15 residues. The CDR3 nucleotides read TGTGCCAGCAGCATTTCCCCGACTGATTCCTACGAGCAGTACTTC. Its translation: CASSISPTDSYEQYF.

This chain joins TRBV27 and TRBJ1-1, with D possibly matching TRBD1 (5 bases). The CDR3 sequence is 13 residues long. CDR1 is MNHEY, CDR2 SMNVEV, per germline (reference sequence). V was pared by 0 bases and J by 13 bases, with 15 bases between. In DNA form, the CDR3 reads TGTGCCAGCAGTTTATCGCGACAGCGTCCAGGTTTCTTT. As protein: CASSLSRQRPGFF.

This clone was counted ten times or more. This chain links TRBV19 with TRBJ2-5; no firm D call. The germline gives CDR1 LNHDA, CDR2 SQIVND (reference sequence). Trimming removed 5 bases from V and 5 bases from J, with 12 bases in between. The CDR3 is made up of 13 amino acids. In DNA form, the CDR3 reads TGTGCCAGTAGTCGGTCTGCTAAGGAGACCCAGTACTTC. It is translated as CASSRSAKETQYF.

The chain carries TRBV19 and TRBJ1-2; D may be TRBD1 (5 bases). Deletions cut 4 bases from V and 8 bases from J, with 14 bases between. The CDR3 extends over 13 amino acids. Germline V gives CDR1 LNHDA, CDR2 SQIVND (reference sequence). The chain's CDR3 is CASSTDIGMGYTF. CDR3 nucleotide sequence: TGTGCCAGTAGTACGGACATCGGGATGGGCTACACCTTC.

DNA for the CDR3: TGTGCCAGCAGCGTAGATCCCTCGACAGGGGTGCGCACTGAAGCTTTCTTT. This translates into CASSVDPSTGVRTEAFF. The chain joins TRBV9 to TRBJ1-1, with 8 bases fitting TRBD1. Germline loops: CDR1 SGDLS, CDR2 YYNGEE. Trimming removed 0 bases from V and 4 bases from J; junction bases left unmatched: 11. The CDR3 has 17 amino acids.

This clone has more than one count but fewer than ten. The chain joins TRBV29-1 to TRBJ2-2, with a tentative D call TRBD2 (5 bases). The CDR3 covers 13 residues. Germline values: CDR1 SQVTM, CDR2 ANQGSEA. The ends were cut back, 7 bases at V and 5 bases at J, with 14 bases in the middle. CDR3 sequence: CSASGLTTGELFF. The DNA of the CDR3 is TGCAGCGCCTCCGGACTGACGACCGGGGAGCTGTTTTTT.

The CDR3 DNA sequence: TGCGCCAGCAGCGGATCCGGGACAGGGGATGGCTACACCTTC. Residues: CASSGSGTGDGYTF. V usage is TRBV5-1 and J usage is TRBJ1-2, with 10 bases fitting TRBD1. The V and J ends lost 4 bases and 6 bases, in that order; junction bases with no gene match: 6. CDR1 and CDR2 from the germline V gene are SGHRS and YFSETQ. The CDR3 consists of 14 residues.

The chain joins TRBV7-9 to TRBJ2-7; TRBD2 aligns across 10 bases. The ends lost 3 bases at V and 6 bases at J; junction bases unmatched: 5. CDR1 and CDR2 (germline): SEHNR, FQNEAQ (reference sequence). The CDR3 has 14 amino acids. CDR3 protein: CASSFSGGRSEQYF. The DNA for the CDR3 is TGTGCCAGCAGCTTTAGCGGGGGGAGGTCCGAGCAGTACTTC.

This clone was observed many times. The rearrangement links TRBV2 to TRBJ1-5; D unresolved. Trimming left V 1 base short and J 3 bases short, with 13 bases between. The CDR3 contains 16 residues. CDR1 is SNHLY, CDR2 FYNNEI, per germline. CDR3 residues: CASSEEVGSLNQPQHF. The CDR3 DNA reads as TGTGCCAGCAGTGAAGAGGTTGGCAGCCTCAATCAGCCCCAGCATTTT.

V and J are TRBV10-2 and TRBJ2-1; 10 positions match TRBD1. Per germline, CDR1 WSHSY and CDR2 SAAADI. V was clipped by 6 bases and J by 10 bases; unmatched bases: 12. CDR3 length equals 15 residues. CDR3 residues: CASRLSGTGVSEQFF. The CDR3 DNA is TGCGCCAGCAGATTATCCGGGACAGGGGTCTCGGAGCAGTTCTTC.

This clone appeared a few times. J is TRBJ1-2 and V is TRBV29-1; TRBD1 matches 9 bases. With V trimmed by 7 bases and J by 8 bases, 5 bases remained unmatched. The CDR3 runs 11 residues. Looked up from germline, CDR1 is SQVTM and CDR2 is ANQGSEA. The CDR3 sequence: CSARTGEGYTF. The CDR3 DNA reads TGCAGCGCCCGGACAGGGGAAGGCTACACCTTC.

A single count supports this clone. The chain combines TRBV27 with TRBJ2-1; 13 bases agree with TRBD2. V dropped 6 bases and J dropped 4; count of bases not matched to a gene: 6. The CDR3 totals 16 residues. Germline-derived CDR1 and CDR2 are MNHEY and SMNVEV (reference sequence). Here the CDR3 reads CASSPRLAGGYNEQFF. The CDR3, as DNA: TGTGCCAGCAGCCCTCGACTAGCGGGGGGTTACAATGAGCAGTTCTTC.

The rearrangement joins TRBV5-1 to TRBJ1-2; 8 positions match TRBD1. The CDR3 consists of 14 residues. Germline values: CDR1 SGHRS, CDR2 YFSETQ. The V gene end was trimmed by 4 bases and the J gene end by 4 bases; junction bases not matched to a gene: 6. CDR3 loop: CASSNATGAYGYTF. DNA for the CDR3: TGCGCCAGCAGCAACGCGACAGGGGCCTATGGCTACACCTTC.

About this clone: The same CDR3 also results from other DNA sequences found in this sample. The genes are TRBV29-1 and TRBJ2-7, with 9 bases fitting TRBD1. CDR3 length: 12 residues. V lost 4 bases to trimming and J lost 5 bases; unmatched junction nucleotides: 3. The germline V gene has CDR1 SQVTM and CDR2 ANQGSEA. CDR3 amino acids: CSVGRQGDEQYF. CDR3 nucleotides: TGCAGCGTTGGGAGACAGGGGGACGAGCAGTACTTC.

J is TRBJ2-4 and V is TRBV7-2, with no clear D. Trimming cost V 3 bases and J 6 bases, with 6 bases left between them. This CDR3 is 12 amino acids long. CDR1 is SGHTA, CDR2 FQGNSA, per germline. The CDR3 spells CASSFSGNIQYF. The CDR3 DNA is TGTGCCAGCAGCTTCTCAGGAAACATTCAGTACTTC. Variable domain in full (rest from reference TRBV7-2 and TRBJ2-4): GAGVSQSPSNKVTEKGKDVELRCDPISGHTALYWYRQSLGQGLEFLIYFQGNSAPDKSGLPSDRFSAERTGGSVSTLTIQRTQQEDSAVYLCASSFSGNIQYFGAGTRLSVL.

There are a few counts of this clone. The chain couples TRBV11-1 to TRBJ1-1; D might be TRBD1 (5 bases). Germline V gene data show CDR1 as SGHAT and CDR2 as FQDESV (reference sequence). Trimming pared 5 bases from V and 2 bases from J, leaving 12 bases between. The CDR3 runs 14 residues. CDR3 protein: CASSQGSINTEAFF. The DNA for the CDR3 is TGTGCCAGCAGCCAGGGATCTATTAACACTGAAGCTTTCTTT.

The chain employs TRBV29-1 and TRBJ2-3; 7 bases line up with TRBD2. The germline gives CDR1 SQVTM, CDR2 ANQGSEA. The CDR3 sequence is 14 residues long. Trimming cost V 8 bases and J 0 bases; bases outside gene matches: 8. The CDR3 region is CSTREGTSTDTQYF. The CDR3 DNA reads as TGCAGCACCAGGGAGGGGACGAGCACAGATACGCAGTATTTT.

The chain employs TRBV6-5 and TRBJ2-1; possible D gene TRBD2, 6 bases. The CDR3 is made up of 13 amino acids. Germline values: CDR1 MNHEY, CDR2 SVGAGI. The V and J ends lost 6 bases and 5 bases respectively, with 11 bases between them. The CDR3: CASRRDEHNEQFF. The CDR3 DNA reads TGTGCCAGCAGGCGGGACGAACACAATGAGCAGTTCTTC.

This clone was detected only once. The chain has TRBV7-6 and TRBJ2-1; maybe TRBD2 (5 bases). This CDR3 spans 13 amino acids. V lost 5 bases to trimming and J lost 5 bases, with 10 bases between them. The germline V gene has CDR1 SGHVS and CDR2 FNYEAQ. The CDR3 bases are TGTGCCAGCAGCCGCCGGGAAGACAATGAGCAGTTCTTC. Its protein product is CASSRREDNEQFF. Combining the CDR3 with reference TRBV7-6 and TRBJ2-1 gives the whole variable domain GAGVSQSPRYKVTKRGQDVALRCDPISGHVSLYWYRQALGQGPEFLTYFNYEAQQDKSGLPNDRFSAERPEGSISTLTIQRTEQRDSAMYRCASSRREDNEQFFGPGTRLTVL.

The rearrangement joins TRBV30 to TRBJ2-2; the D is unclear. Germline V gene sequence: CDR1 GTSNPN, CDR2 SVGIG (reference sequence). CDR3 length: 13 residues. V was pared by 0 bases and J by 6 bases, with 8 bases between. DNA of the CDR3: TGTGCCTGGAGTGTCGGTTTGGCCGGGGAGCTGTTTTTT. This codes for CAWSVGLAGELFF. The full variable domain, rest sourced from reference TRBV30 and TRBJ2-2, is SQTIHQWPATLVQPVGSPLSLECTVEGTSNPNLYWYRQAAGRGLQLLFYSVGIGQISSEVPQNLSASRPQDRQFILSSKKLLLSDSGFYLCAWSVGLAGELFFGEGSRLTVL.